Presented here are 32 T cell receptor beta chains from one specimen sequenced in a study of glioma-infiltrating T cells after dendritic cell vaccination. The time point was: after dendritic cell vaccination, including at tumor progression/relapse. Method: immunoSEQ multiplex PCR; TCRdb's copy keeps in-frame clones and lacks some. The data show some 91,000 clones, approximately 78% seen once. The material sequenced was blood, taken after dendritic cell vaccination. The receptors shown here come from a human donor with glioblastoma.

This chain links TRBV6-1 with TRBJ2-3; 8 bases match TRBD2. Germline CDR1 MNHNS, CDR2 SASEGT. The J segment lost 10 bases and the V segment lost 3 bases, leaving 9 bases of the junction unmatched. The CDR3 is 14 amino acids. CDR3 nucleotides: TGTGCCAGCAGTGAGGGCCCCCCCGGGGGGGCGCAGTATTTT. This gives the protein CASSEGPPGGAQYF.

The chain uses TRBV10-3 and TRBJ2-3; D perhaps matches TRBD1 (6 bases). The CDR3 extends over 15 amino acids. Looked up from germline, CDR1 is ENHRY and CDR2 is SYGVKD. V lost 6 bases and J lost 4, with 17 bases in between. The CDR3 loop is CAISDLNTGSDTQYF. For the CDR3, the DNA is TGTGCCATCAGCGATCTTAATACAGGGTCAGATACGCAGTATTTT.

The V call is TRBV27, the J call TRBJ1-5; weak D call: TRBD1 (5 bases). This CDR3 is 13 amino acids long. Germline CDR1 and CDR2: MNHEY and SMNVEV (reference sequence). Trimming took 5 bases from V and 6 from J, leaving 11 bases between them. The CDR3 region is CASSPPGGQPQHF. The CDR3 DNA sequence: TGTGCCAGCAGTCCCCCCGGGGGTCAGCCCCAGCATTTT.

This rearrangement joins TRBV5-1 to TRBJ2-3, with D perhaps matching TRBD2 (5 bases). CDR1 is SGHRS and CDR2 is YFSETQ in the germline V gene. Trimming took 5 bases from V and 5 from J, leaving 15 bases between them. This CDR3 spans 14 amino acids. CDR3 DNA: TGCGCCAGCAGACGGGATCACACTGGAGATACGCAGTATTTT. This translates into CASRRDHTGDTQYF.

This clone was picked up one time. This sequence joins TRBV7-3 and TRBJ2-3; D may be TRBD2 (6 bases). In germline, CDR1 is SGHTA, CDR2 FQGTGA. The CDR3 contains 14 residues. V lost 5 bases to trimming and J lost 5 bases, with 14 bases between them. The CDR3: CASSKPGGKDTQYF. The CDR3 DNA follows: TGTGCCAGCAGCAAACCTGGCGGGAAAGATACGCAGTATTTT.

The chain joins TRBV6-5 to TRBJ2-3; D not certain. This CDR3 has 15 residues. Germline CDR1 is MNHEY and CDR2 is SVGAGI. The V gene lost 0 bases and the J gene lost 2 bases, with 9 bases spanning the gap. CDR3 sequence: CASSYSPVVTDTQYF. As DNA, the CDR3 is TGTGCCAGCAGTTACTCCCCCGTCGTCACAGATACGCAGTATTTT.

This chain links TRBV19 with TRBJ1-2; D remains unclear. The V gene's germline CDR1 is LNHDA and CDR2 SQIVND (reference sequence). The CDR3 has 14 amino acids. V was cut by 7 bases and J by 3 bases, with 15 bases left in between. Written as DNA, the CDR3 is TGTGCCAGTACCTCCCCGACACACGACTATGGCTACACCTTC. Protein sequence: CASTSPTHDYGYTF.

This chain uses TRBV7-2 with TRBJ2-6; a weak D match, TRBD1 (6 bases). The CDR3 extends over 15 amino acids. V was trimmed by 1 base and J by 2 bases, leaving 6 bases between them. Germline-derived CDR1 and CDR2 are SGHTA and FQGNSA. This CDR3 reads CASSLGTAGANVLTF. CDR3 nucleotides: TGTGCCAGCAGCTTAGGGACAGCTGGGGCCAACGTCCTGACTTTC.

The chain couples TRBV6-6 to TRBJ2-3; 10 positions match TRBD1. V lost 6 bases and J lost 1; bases outside the gene matches: 4. Germline V gene sequence: CDR1 MNHNY, CDR2 SVGAGI (reference sequence). The CDR3 consists of 15 residues. CDR3 DNA: TGTGCCAGCAGATTCGGGACAGGGGGCACAGATACGCAGTATTTT. Amino acids: CASRFGTGGTDTQYF.

The rearrangement joins TRBV6-1 to TRBJ2-7; TRBD1 matches at 9 bases. This CDR3 spans 15 amino acids. Germline V gene data show CDR1 as MNHNS and CDR2 as SASEGT. Trimming cost V 6 bases and J 1 base; bases outside gene matches: 7. The CDR3 sequence: CASSVPGQGSYEQYV. Written as DNA, the CDR3 is TGTGCCAGCAGCGTCCCGGGACAGGGATCCTACGAGCAGTACGTC.

The chain employs TRBV6-6 and TRBJ1-5; TRBD1 matches 7 bases. Germline trimming cut 6 bases from V and 1 base from J; bases unmatched to any gene: 3. Looked up from germline, CDR1 is MNHNY and CDR2 is SVGAGI (reference sequence). The CDR3 contains 14 residues. The CDR3 bases are TGTGCCAGCAGCCGGGGACAGAGCAATCAGCCCCAGCATTTT. Translating gives CASSRGQSNQPQHF.

The chain joins TRBV10-3 to TRBJ2-2, with 11 bases matching TRBD1. The CDR3 totals 16 residues. After removal of 2 bases from V and 6 bases from J, the junction contained 5 bases not matched to a gene. Germline V lookup: CDR1 ENHRY, CDR2 SYGVKD. This chain's CDR3 is CAISEGQGAGAGELFF. CDR3 DNA sequence: TGTGCCATCAGTGAGGGACAGGGGGCTGGGGCCGGGGAGCTGTTTTTT.

On this clone itself: One end of the junction does not line up with germline, which may come from a read error. The CDR3 nucleotides read TGCGCCAGCAGCGAAGACATGGGGGGTAGGTTGGCCAAAAACATTCAGTACTTC. This encodes CASSEDMGGRLAKNIQYF. The gene calls are TRBV4-1 and TRBJ2-4, with D perhaps matching TRBD2 (6 bases). Per germline, CDR1 MGHRA and CDR2 YSYEKL. This CDR3 has 18 residues.

This clone was recorded a few times. The genes are TRBV7-2 and TRBJ2-1; 11 bases agree with TRBD2. This CDR3 contains 15 residues. Germline V gene lookup returns CDR1 SGHTA and CDR2 FQGNSA. Trimming at V came to 5 bases and at J to 3 bases, leaving 3 bases not matched to a gene. DNA of the CDR3: TGTGCCAGCAGCACGACTAGCGGGAACTACAATGAGCAGTTCTTC. Translation: CASSTTSGNYNEQFF. The entire variable domain, with the rest obtained from reference TRBV7-2 and TRBJ2-1, is as follows: GAGVSQSPSNKVTEKGKDVELRCDPISGHTALYWYRQSLGQGLEFLIYFQGNSAPDKSGLPSDRFSAERTGGSVSTLTIQRTQQEDSAVYLCASSTTSGNYNEQFFGPGTRLTVL.

The chain combines TRBV2 with TRBJ2-1; 9 bases are a match to TRBD2. Germline trimming cut 8 bases from V and 1 base from J; bases unmatched to any gene: 15. This CDR3 has 18 amino acids. Germline assignment: CDR1 SNHLY and CDR2 FYNNEI. The CDR3 is CASLNSGAGGGSYNEQFF. CDR3 bases: TGTGCCAGCTTGAACTCGGGAGCGGGAGGTGGGTCCTACAATGAGCAGTTCTTC. Drawing the rest from reference TRBV2 and TRBJ2-1, the complete variable domain is EPEVTQTPSHQVTQMGQEVILRCVPISNHLYFYWYRQILGQKVEFLVSFYNNEISEKSEIFDDQFSVERPDGSNFTLKIRSTKLEDSAMYFCASLNSGAGGGSYNEQFFGPGTRLTVL.

A word on this clone: This sample includes further DNA sequences coding for the same CDR3. The genes are TRBV5-1 and TRBJ2-5, with D uncertain. Trimming took 4 bases from V and 3 from J, leaving 4 bases between them. The germline gives CDR1 SGHRS, CDR2 YFSETQ. The CDR3 runs 11 residues. CDR3 coding DNA: TGCGCCAGCAGCACTAAAGAGACCCAGTACTTC. Protein sequence: CASSTKETQYF.

The chain uses TRBV6-1 and TRBJ2-3, with 10 bases matching TRBD1. Germline V gene sequence: CDR1 MNHNS, CDR2 SASEGT. The J segment lost 5 bases and the V segment lost 9 bases, leaving 8 bases of the junction unmatched. CDR3 length: 14 residues. DNA for the CDR3: TGTGCCAGTAGACAGGGGGCAGGGAGAGATACGCAGTATTTT. This encodes CASRQGAGRDTQYF.

The V gene is TRBV6-1, the J gene TRBJ2-1, with D hard to call. The length of the CDR3 is 13 residues. The V and J ends lost 4 bases and 1 base respectively, with 5 bases between them. CDR1 and CDR2 from the germline V gene are MNHNS and SASEGT. CDR3 residues: CASSGLSYNEQFF. The CDR3 DNA reads TGTGCCAGCAGTGGGCTTTCCTACAATGAGCAGTTCTTC.

The gene calls are TRBV9 and TRBJ2-2; possibly TRBD1 for D (5 bases). CDR1 is SGDLS and CDR2 is YYNGEE in the germline V gene. V lost 1 base to trimming and J lost 3 bases, with 10 bases between them. The CDR3 sequence is 15 residues long. The CDR3, as DNA: TGTGCCAGCAGCGTATCTGGGGCCGACACCGGGGAGCTGTTTTTT. Residues: CASSVSGADTGELFF.

Here the CDR3 DNA reads TGTGCCAGCAGCCTACCGGGATCTAGCTACGAGCAGTACTTC. This translates into CASSLPGSSYEQYF. The chain combines TRBV11-2 with TRBJ2-7, with TRBD2 as a possible D gene (5 bases). V gave up 5 bases and J gave up 3 bases, with 14 bases separating them. Per the germline V gene, CDR1 is SGHAT and CDR2 is FQNNGV. The length of the CDR3 is 14 residues.

The rearrangement joins TRBV4-2 to TRBJ2-1, with 12 positions matching TRBD2. CDR1 LGHNA and CDR2 YNFKEQ come from the germline V gene. Trimming at V came to 2 bases and at J to 8 bases, leaving 7 bases not matched to a gene. CDR3 length equals 16 residues. This CDR3 is CASSQLAGGLRDEQFF. The CDR3 DNA sequence: TGTGCCAGCAGCCAACTAGCGGGAGGGCTCCGGGATGAGCAGTTCTTC.

The chain has TRBV30 and TRBJ2-5; D not certain. Trimming stripped 3 bases from V and 4 bases from J, with 3 bases between. CDR1 is GTSNPN, CDR2 SVGIG, per germline (reference sequence). The CDR3 sequence is 10 residues long. As DNA, the CDR3 is TGTGCCTGGAGCCTAGAGACCCAGTACTTC. It is translated as CAWSLETQYF.

This clone was observed a handful of times. J is TRBJ1-2 and V is TRBV6-1, with 8 nucleotides matching TRBD1. The germline gives CDR1 MNHNS, CDR2 SASEGT. J gave up 8 bases and V 4 bases, and 9 bases lay outside the gene matches. This CDR3 region has 14 residues. CDR3 region: CASSVPRTGNGYTF. The CDR3 DNA sequence: TGTGCCAGCAGTGTCCCCCGGACAGGGAACGGCTACACCTTC.

The rearrangement uses TRBV6-6 and TRBJ2-7; D is perhaps TRBD1 (6 bases). The V gene lost 7 bases and the J gene lost 2 bases, with 15 bases spanning the gap. This CDR3 is built from 14 residues. From germline, CDR1 is MNHNY and CDR2 SVGAGI (reference sequence). In DNA, the CDR3 is TGTGCCAGCACCTCGACAGGAACGGCCTACGAGCAGTACGTC. It specifies CASTSTGTAYEQYV.

The chain uses TRBV5-1 and TRBJ2-3, with D perhaps TRBD1 (6 bases). Per germline, CDR1 SGHRS and CDR2 YFSETQ. CDR3 length: 16 amino acids. The germline V and J ends were trimmed by 2 bases and 6 bases, with 19 bases remaining between them. The CDR3 loop is CASSLRQVNPQDTQYF. The CDR3 nucleotides are TGCGCCAGCAGCTTACGACAGGTAAACCCCCAGGATACGCAGTATTTT.

This clone was seen only once. This chain connects TRBV6-5 to TRBJ2-7; D is possibly TRBD1 (5 bases). Germline loops: CDR1 MNHEY, CDR2 SVGAGI. V was pared by 4 bases and J by 0 bases, with 10 bases between. This CDR3 region has 14 residues. The CDR3 sequence: CASSSGPSSYEQYF. The CDR3 DNA reads TGTGCCAGCAGTTCAGGGCCGAGCTCCTACGAGCAGTACTTC.

The chain recombines TRBV6-4 with TRBJ2-1; TRBD2 matches at 10 bases. This CDR3 has 15 residues. Trimming at V came to 2 bases and at J to 6 bases, leaving 4 bases not matched to a gene. Looked up from germline, CDR1 is MRHNA and CDR2 is SNTAGT. As DNA, the CDR3 is TGTGCCAGCAGTGACCAAGCGGGGGGGCCCAATGAGCAGTTCTTC. It encodes CASSDQAGGPNEQFF.

The chain employs TRBV18 and TRBJ1-2; the match to TRBD1 covers 8 bases. V dropped 4 bases and J dropped 4; count of bases not matched to a gene: 11. The CDR3 is 16 amino acids. CDR1 and CDR2 (germline): KGHSH, LQKENI. In nucleotides, the CDR3 is TGTGCCAGCTCACAGGAAATCGGACAGGGCCTCTATGGCTACACCTTC. It yields the protein CASSQEIGQGLYGYTF.

The chain is built from TRBV29-1 and TRBJ1-2; 9 bases match TRBD1. The V and J ends lost 7 bases and 4 bases, in that order; junction bases with no gene match: 7. The length of the CDR3 is 13 residues. The V gene's germline CDR1 is SQVTM and CDR2 ANQGSEA. The CDR3 bases are TGCAGCGGATACAGGGGGCCCGTCTATGGCTACACCTTC. It yields the protein CSGYRGPVYGYTF. Full variable domain (missing parts from reference TRBV29-1 and TRBJ1-2): SAVISQKPSRDICQRGTSLTIQCQVDSQVTMMFWYRQQPGQSLTLIATANQGSEATYESGFVIDKFPISRPNLTFSTLTVSNMSPEDSSIYLCSGYRGPVYGYTFGSGTRLTVV.

The gene calls are TRBV9 and TRBJ2-5; D not certain. Per the germline V gene, CDR1 is SGDLS and CDR2 is YYNGEE. CDR3 size: 15 residues. Trimming removed 0 bases at V and 1 base at J, with 10 bases between. The CDR3 is CASSVGAHFQETQYF. The CDR3 nucleotides read TGTGCCAGCAGCGTAGGGGCCCACTTCCAAGAGACCCAGTACTTC. The whole variable domain, filled in from reference TRBV9 and TRBJ2-5, reads DSGVTQTPKHLITATGQRVTLRCSPRSGDLSVYWYQQSLDQGLQFLIQYYNGEERAKGNILERFSAQQFPDLHSELNLSSLELGDSALYFCASSVGAHFQETQYFGPGTRLLVL.

This chain joins TRBV28 and TRBJ1-5; D ambiguous. The V and J ends lost 7 bases and 5 bases respectively, with 12 bases between them. The CDR3 length is 13 residues. Germline V gene lookup returns CDR1 MDHEN and CDR2 SYDVKM. In DNA, the CDR3 is TGTGCCAGCAACCCCTGGAGGGATCAGCCCCAGCATTTT. Its translation: CASNPWRDQPQHF.

This clone has just one count. This chain joins TRBV2 and TRBJ2-1; 10 bases fit TRBD1. The V and J ends lost 9 bases and 7 bases, in that order; junction bases with no gene match: 9. The CDR3 runs to 14 residues. The germline CDR1 and CDR2 sequences are SNHLY and FYNNEI. The CDR3 nucleotides are TGTGCCAGTCACCGGGACAGGGGTTGGAATGAGCAGTTCTTC. This sequence encodes CASHRDRGWNEQFF.